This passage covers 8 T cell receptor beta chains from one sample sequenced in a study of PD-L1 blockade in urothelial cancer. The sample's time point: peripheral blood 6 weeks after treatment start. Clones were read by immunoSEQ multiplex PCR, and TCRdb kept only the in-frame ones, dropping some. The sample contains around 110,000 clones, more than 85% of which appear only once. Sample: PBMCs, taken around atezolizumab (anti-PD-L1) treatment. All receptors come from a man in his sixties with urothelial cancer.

This chain's CDR3 is CASSLEGTGGETQYF. The CDR3 DNA reads as TGCGCCAGCAGCCTGGAGGGGACAGGGGGAGAGACCCAGTACTTC. The gene calls are TRBV5-1 and TRBJ2-5; 11 bases are a match to TRBD1. The V segment lost 4 bases and the J segment 4 bases; nucleotides outside the gene matches: 6. The CDR3 consists of 15 residues. In germline, CDR1 is SGHRS, CDR2 YFSETQ.

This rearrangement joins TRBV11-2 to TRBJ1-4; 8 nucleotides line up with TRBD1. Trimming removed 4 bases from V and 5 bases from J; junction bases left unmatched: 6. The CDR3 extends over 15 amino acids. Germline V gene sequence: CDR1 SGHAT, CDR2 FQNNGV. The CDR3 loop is CASSSTRGRNEKLFF. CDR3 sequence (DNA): TGTGCCAGCAGCTCGACCAGGGGGCGAAATGAAAAACTGTTTTTT.

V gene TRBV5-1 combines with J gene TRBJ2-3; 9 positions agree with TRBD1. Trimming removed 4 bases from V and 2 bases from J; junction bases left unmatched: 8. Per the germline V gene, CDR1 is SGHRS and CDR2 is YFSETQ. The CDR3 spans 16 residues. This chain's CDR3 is CASSPPGTGFTDTQYF. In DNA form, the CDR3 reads TGCGCCAGCAGCCCACCCGGGACAGGGTTCACAGATACGCAGTATTTT.

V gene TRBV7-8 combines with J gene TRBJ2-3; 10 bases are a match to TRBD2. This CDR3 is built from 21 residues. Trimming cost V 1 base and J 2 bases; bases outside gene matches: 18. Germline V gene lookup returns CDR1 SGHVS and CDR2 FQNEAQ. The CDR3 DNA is TGTGCCAGCAGCTTAGGCCAGGGGGCGAGCGGGAGGGCCCTCTCCACAGATACGCAGTATTTT. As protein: CASSLGQGASGRALSTDTQYF. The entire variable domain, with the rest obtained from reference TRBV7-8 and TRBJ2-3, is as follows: GAGVSQSPRYKVAKRGQDVALRCDPISGHVSLFWYQQALGQGPEFLTYFQNEAQLDKSGLPSDRFFAERPEGSVSTLKIQRTQQEDSAVYLCASSLGQGASGRALSTDTQYFGPGTRLTVL.

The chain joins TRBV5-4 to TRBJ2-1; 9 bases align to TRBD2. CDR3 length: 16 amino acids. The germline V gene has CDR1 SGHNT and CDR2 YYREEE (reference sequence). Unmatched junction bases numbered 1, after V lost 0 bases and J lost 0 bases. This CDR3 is CASSLGSGSSYNEQFF. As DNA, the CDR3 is TGTGCCAGCAGCTTGGGTAGCGGGAGCTCCTACAATGAGCAGTTCTTC.

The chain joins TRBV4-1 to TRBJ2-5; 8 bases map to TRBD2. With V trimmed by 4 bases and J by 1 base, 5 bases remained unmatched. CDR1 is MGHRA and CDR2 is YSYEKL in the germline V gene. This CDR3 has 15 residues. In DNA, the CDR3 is TGCGCCAGCAGCCGCAAACTAGCGGTCCAAGAGACCCAGTACTTC. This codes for CASSRKLAVQETQYF.

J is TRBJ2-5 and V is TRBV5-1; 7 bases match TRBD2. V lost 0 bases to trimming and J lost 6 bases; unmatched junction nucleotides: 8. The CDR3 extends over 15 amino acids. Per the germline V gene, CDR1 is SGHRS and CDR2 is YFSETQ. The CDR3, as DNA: TGCGCCAGCAGCTTGGCGAGCGGGACCGGACAGACCCAGTACTTC. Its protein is CASSLASGTGQTQYF.

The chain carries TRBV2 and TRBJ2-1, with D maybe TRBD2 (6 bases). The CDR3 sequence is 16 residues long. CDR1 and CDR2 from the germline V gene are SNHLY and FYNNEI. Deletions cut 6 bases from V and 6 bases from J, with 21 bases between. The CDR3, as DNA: TGTGCCAGCAGCCTCACCCGGGGGACCCTCGCCAATGAGCAGTTCTTC. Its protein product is CASSLTRGTLANEQFF. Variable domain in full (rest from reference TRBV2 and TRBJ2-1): EPEVTQTPSHQVTQMGQEVILRCVPISNHLYFYWYRQILGQKVEFLVSFYNNEISEKSEIFDDQFSVERPDGSNFTLKIRSTKLEDSAMYFCASSLTRGTLANEQFFGPGTRLTVL.